These 7 T cell receptor beta chains share one sample of origin, sequenced in a study of T-cell memory formation after mild COVID-19. TCRdb used MiXCR to reprocess the 5' RACE reads, holding one entry per CDR3 protein. The sample lists under 450,000 distinct CDR3 sequences; about 22% were seen once. Sequencing was done on a sample of PBMCs or a T cell subset sorted from them (not recorded which). These receptors all stem from an adult woman who had mild COVID-19 (a few samples of this study predate the infection). Cell type and time point are not known.

The chain carries TRBV7-3 and TRBJ2-1; 11 nucleotides align to TRBD1. J was trimmed by 2 bases and V by 5 bases; bases with no gene match: 2. The CDR3 covers 15 residues. Germline V lookup: CDR1 SGHTA, CDR2 FQGTGA. The CDR3 DNA follows: TGTGCCAGCAGCCTGGACAGGGGGCCCTACAATGAGCAGTTCTTC. This sequence encodes CASSLDRGPYNEQFF.

The chain uses TRBV2 and TRBJ1-1; D is unresolved. CDR1 and CDR2 (germline): SNHLY, FYNNEI. Trimming took off 5 bases at V and 0 bases at J, with 7 bases between the two ends. The CDR3 is made up of 13 amino acids. As DNA, the CDR3 is TGTGCCAGCAGTTCCGTCATGAACACTGAAGCTTTCTTT. The encoded protein is CASSSVMNTEAFF. Looking up the rest from reference TRBV2 and TRBJ1-1 gives the full variable domain: EPEVTQTPSHQVTQMGQEVILRCVPISNHLYFYWYRQILGQKVEFLVSFYNNEISEKSEIFDDQFSVERPDGSNFTLKIRSTKLEDSAMYFCASSSVMNTEAFFGQGTRLTVV.

This clonotype was seen more than once but under ten times. The J gene is TRBJ1-6, the V gene TRBV7-2; TRBD1 aligns across 9 bases. J was trimmed by 8 bases and V by 5 bases; bases with no gene match: 4. The germline CDR1 and CDR2 sequences are SGHTA and FQGNSA. This CDR3 has 14 amino acids. The CDR3 nucleotides read TGTGCCAGCAGCCCGGGACAGGGATATTCACCCCTCCACTTT. It codes for CASSPGQGYSPLHF. The full variable domain, in which reference TRBV7-2 and TRBJ1-6 provide the parts outside the CDR3, is GAGVSQSPSNKVTEKGKDVELRCDPISGHTALYWYRQSLGQGLEFLIYFQGNSAPDKSGLPSDRFSAERTGGSVSTLTIQRTQQEDSAVYLCASSPGQGYSPLHFGNGTRLTVT.

This chain connects TRBV20-1 to TRBJ1-2; D is possibly TRBD1 (6 bases). This CDR3 comprises 13 residues. V lost 2 bases and J lost 3, with 10 bases in between. The germline V gene has CDR1 DFQATT and CDR2 SNEGSKA (reference sequence). The CDR3 DNA reads TGCAGTGCTAGAAGGGAGGGGGACTATGGCTACACCTTC. It is translated as CSARREGDYGYTF.

There are a few counts of this clonotype. The rearrangement joins TRBV12-3 or TRBV12-4 to TRBJ2-5, with 7 bases fitting TRBD1. The CDR3 runs to 17 residues. The junction had 17 bases not matched to a gene; V was cut back by 5 bases and J by 5 bases. The CDR3 reads CASSLAVRVSRGETQYF. DNA for the CDR3: TGTGCCAGCAGTCTTGCCGTCAGGGTTAGCAGGGGGGAGACCCAGTACTTC.

The chain joins TRBV7-2 to TRBJ2-5; 13 bases fit TRBD2. Germline lookup yields CDR1 SGHTA and CDR2 FQGNSA. Germline trimming cut 4 bases from V and 2 bases from J; bases unmatched to any gene: 10. This CDR3 contains 18 residues. This chain's CDR3 is CASSSPEGLAGTQETQYF. CDR3 in DNA: TGTGCCAGCAGCTCACCAGAGGGACTAGCGGGGACGCAAGAGACCCAGTACTTC.

This clonotype was picked up a small number of times. V and J are TRBV20-1 and TRBJ2-1; D is possibly TRBD1 or TRBD2 (5 bases each). This CDR3 spans 16 amino acids. V was pared by 0 bases and J by 2 bases, with 14 bases between. CDR1 is DFQATT and CDR2 is SNEGSKA in the germline V gene (reference sequence). The CDR3 nucleotides are TGCAGTGCTAGAGAATCGTCCGGGACCCCCTACAATGAGCAGTTCTTC. As protein: CSARESSGTPYNEQFF.